This T cell receptor (beta chain) was found in a study of cytomegalovirus exposure and HLA in healthy donors. Sequenced by immunoSEQ multiplex PCR; TCRdb stores in-frame clones only, minus some. Among about 160,000 clones listed, about 88% were seen once. Germline CDR1 and CDR2: LNHDA and SQIVND (reference sequence). Losses at the gene ends were 2 bases for V and 8 bases for J; bases not matched to a gene: 3. The CDR3 contains 13 residues. The origin of this receptor is a woman aged 18-35 years in good health and CMV-seronegative. The sequenced sample was PBMCs. The V and J genes are TRBV19 and TRBJ2-1; 7 bases map to TRBD1. CDR3 in DNA: TGTGCCAGTAGTATATCAGGGGGTGATGAGCAGTTCTTC. It encodes CASSISGGDEQFF.